A single sample gave rise to the 14 T cell receptor beta chains below, sequenced in a study of T cell changes during pregnancy in multiple sclerosis. Sequencing used immunoSEQ multiplex PCR; TCRdb keeps in-frame clones, though not all of them. Of fewer than 55,000 clones in the sample, approximately 92% were seen once. Source material: peripheral blood. Every receptor here comes from a female donor with multiple sclerosis, enrolled in a pregnancy study.

The chain has TRBV7-2 and TRBJ2-2, with TRBD2 matching over 12 bases. The CDR3 is 16 residues long. The V segment lost 4 bases and the J segment 8 bases; nucleotides outside the gene matches: 8. Germline CDR1 reads SGHTA; CDR2 reads FQGNSA. The CDR3 here is CASSSSSGRAGGELFF. In nucleotides, the CDR3 is TGTGCCAGCAGCTCCTCTAGCGGGAGGGCAGGTGGGGAGCTGTTTTTT.

This chain's CDR3 is CASSAGHRDEEETQYF. CDR3 DNA: TGTGCCAGCAGCGCCGGACATAGGGATGAAGAAGAGACCCAGTACTTC. The V call is TRBV9, the J call TRBJ2-5, with D maybe TRBD1 (5 bases). Germline loops: CDR1 SGDLS, CDR2 YYNGEE. CDR3 size: 16 residues. V lost 3 bases, J lost 3 bases, and 18 bases lay in between.

The chain uses TRBV19 and TRBJ2-3; D unclear. V was trimmed by 3 bases and J by 2 bases, leaving 9 bases between them. Germline CDR1 is LNHDA and CDR2 is SQIVND (reference sequence). There are 14 residues in the CDR3. This CDR3 reads CASSMLLVTDTQYF. CDR3 DNA: TGTGCCAGTAGTATGCTCCTTGTCACAGATACGCAGTATTTT. The entire variable domain, with the rest obtained from reference TRBV19 and TRBJ2-3, is as follows: DGGITQSPKYLFRKEGQNVTLSCEQNLNHDAMYWYRQDPGQGLRLIYYSQIVNDFQKGDIAEGYSVSREKKESFPLTVTSAQKNPTAFYLCASSMLLVTDTQYFGPGTRLTVL.

This chain connects TRBV18 to TRBJ1-3; D is uncertain. The CDR3 consists of 15 residues. The ends were cut back, 3 bases at V and 0 bases at J, with 9 bases in the middle. Germline V gene sequence: CDR1 KGHSH, CDR2 LQKENI. The CDR3 coding sequence is TGTGCCAGCTCACCCGTGACTCCCTCTGGAAACACCATATATTTT. Translation gives CASSPVTPSGNTIYF.

The V gene is TRBV27, the J gene TRBJ2-5; weak D call: TRBD1 (6 bases). CDR1 and CDR2 from the germline V gene are MNHEY and SMNVEV (reference sequence). This CDR3 has 12 amino acids. Trimming removed 5 bases at V and 5 bases at J, with 9 bases between. For the CDR3, the DNA is TGTGCCAGCAGTACAGGGTTGGAGACCCAGTACTTC. Translating gives CASSTGLETQYF.

The chain carries TRBV5-1 and TRBJ1-5; D uncertain. Trimming shortened V by 4 bases and J by 1 base, and 6 bases separated the two germline ends. This CDR3 spans 13 amino acids. The V gene's germline CDR1 is SGHRS and CDR2 YFSETQ. CDR3 loop: CASSPHSNQPQHF. The CDR3 DNA is TGCGCCAGCAGCCCCCACAGCAATCAGCCCCAGCATTTT.

The chain is built from TRBV2 and TRBJ2-1; 9 bases are a match to TRBD1. CDR1 and CDR2 from the germline V gene are SNHLY and FYNNEI. The CDR3 has 16 amino acids. Losses at the gene ends were 1 base for V and 7 bases for J; bases not matched to a gene: 8. The CDR3 spells CASSEERTGVDNEQFF. In DNA form, the CDR3 reads TGTGCCAGCAGTGAAGAAAGGACAGGGGTGGATAATGAGCAGTTCTTC.

The V call is TRBV18, the J call TRBJ2-3, with unresolved D. Trimming took 1 base from V and 4 from J, leaving 12 bases between them. Germline assignment: CDR1 KGHSH and CDR2 LQKENI. The CDR3 has 15 amino acids. The CDR3 DNA reads TGTGCCAGCTCACCACGGGGAAGGATGGCAGATACGCAGTATTTT. It yields the protein CASSPRGRMADTQYF.

This clone was counted once. The rearrangement joins TRBV5-6 to TRBJ1-1; no clear D gene. Trimming removed 6 bases from V and 1 base from J, with 10 bases in between. The CDR3 is 13 residues long. The germline gives CDR1 SGHDT, CDR2 YYEEEE. CDR3 residues: CASNLLKNTEAFF. As DNA, the CDR3 is TGTGCCAGCAATCTACTTAAGAACACTGAAGCTTTCTTT.

This sequence joins TRBV10-1 and TRBJ2-3, with D maybe TRBD1 (5 bases). CDR3 length: 17 residues. From germline, CDR1 is WNHNN and CDR2 SYGVQD (reference sequence). V was pared by 8 bases and J by 0 bases, with 21 bases between. CDR3 nucleotides: TGCGCCAGCCCGGAAGGTACGACACAGGTTAGCACAGATACGCAGTATTTT. Translation gives CASPEGTTQVSTDTQYF.

J is TRBJ1-1 and V is TRBV11-2; the D is unclear. With 4 bases removed from V and 4 bases from J, the gap between germline ends came to 16 bases. Per the germline V gene, CDR1 is SGHAT and CDR2 is FQNNGV. The CDR3 is made up of 15 amino acids. The CDR3 region is CASSSYDAGRTEAFF. CDR3 sequence (DNA): TGTGCCAGCAGCTCCTATGACGCGGGTCGCACTGAAGCTTTCTTT.

In DNA form, the CDR3 reads TGTGCCAGCAGCTTAGTGGCAGGGCCCATGAGCTCCTACGAGCAGTACTTC. It specifies CASSLVAGPMSSYEQYF. The chain is built from TRBV11-2 and TRBJ2-7, with D perhaps TRBD1 (5 bases). The germline V and J ends were trimmed by 1 base and 0 bases, with 16 bases remaining between them. Germline assignment: CDR1 SGHAT and CDR2 FQNNGV. This CDR3 spans 17 amino acids.

The chain combines TRBV27 with TRBJ1-3, with D tentatively TRBD1 (5 bases). CDR1 MNHEY and CDR2 SMNVEV come from the germline V gene (reference sequence). V lost 5 bases and J 3 bases, leaving 11 bases between the germline ends. This CDR3 is built from 14 residues. Written as DNA, the CDR3 is TGTGCCAGCAGTCCCGGGGCGTATGGAAACACCATATATTTT. Translation gives CASSPGAYGNTIYF.

J is TRBJ2-5 and V is TRBV11-2; TRBD2 agrees at 13 bases. The CDR3 is made up of 19 amino acids. The junction had 11 bases not matched to a gene; V was cut back by 3 bases and J by 1 base. Germline CDR1 reads SGHAT; CDR2 reads FQNNGV. CDR3 protein: CASSFFEPGLAGPQETQYF. For the CDR3, the DNA is TGTGCCAGCAGCTTCTTCGAACCGGGACTAGCGGGACCCCAAGAGACCCAGTACTTC.